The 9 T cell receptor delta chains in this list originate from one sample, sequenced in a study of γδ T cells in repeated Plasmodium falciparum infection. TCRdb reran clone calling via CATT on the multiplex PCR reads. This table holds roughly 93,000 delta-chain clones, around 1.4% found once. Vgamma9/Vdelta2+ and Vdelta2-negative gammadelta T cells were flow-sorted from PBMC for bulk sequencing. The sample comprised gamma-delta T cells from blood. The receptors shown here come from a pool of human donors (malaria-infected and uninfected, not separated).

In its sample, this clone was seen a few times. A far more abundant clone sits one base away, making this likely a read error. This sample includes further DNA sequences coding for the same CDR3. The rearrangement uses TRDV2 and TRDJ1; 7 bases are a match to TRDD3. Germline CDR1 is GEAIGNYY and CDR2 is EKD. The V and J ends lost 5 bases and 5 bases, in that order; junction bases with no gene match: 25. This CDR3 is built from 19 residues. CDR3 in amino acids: CACGYRARGMDVDKDKLIF. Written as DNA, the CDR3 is TGTGCCTGTGGATACCGTGCTCGGGGGATGGACGTCGATAAGGATAAACTCATCTTT.

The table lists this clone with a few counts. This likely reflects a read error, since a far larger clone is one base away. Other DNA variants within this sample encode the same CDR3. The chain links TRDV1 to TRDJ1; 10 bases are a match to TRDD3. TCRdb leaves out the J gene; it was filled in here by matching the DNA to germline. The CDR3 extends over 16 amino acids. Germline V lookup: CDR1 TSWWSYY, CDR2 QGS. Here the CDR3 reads CALGPRGGYGPDKLIF. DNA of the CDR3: TGTGCCCTTGGACCCCGAGGGGGATACGGGCCCGATAAACTCATCTTT.

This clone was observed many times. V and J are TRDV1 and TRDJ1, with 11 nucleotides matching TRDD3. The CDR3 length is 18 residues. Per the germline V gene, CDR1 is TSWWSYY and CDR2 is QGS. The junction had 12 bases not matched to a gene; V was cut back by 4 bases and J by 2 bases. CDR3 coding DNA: TGTGCTCTTGGGGGTACGTGGGGGATACGCGGCCGGACCGATAAACTCATCTTT. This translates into CALGGTWGIRGRTDKLIF.

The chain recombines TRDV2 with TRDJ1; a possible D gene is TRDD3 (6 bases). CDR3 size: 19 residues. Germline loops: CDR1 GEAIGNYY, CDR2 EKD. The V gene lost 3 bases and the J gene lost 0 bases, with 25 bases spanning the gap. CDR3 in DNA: TGTGCCTGTGACGACCAACGAGGGGGAACAACAACTTACACCGATAAACTCATCTTT. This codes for CACDDQRGGTTTYTDKLIF.

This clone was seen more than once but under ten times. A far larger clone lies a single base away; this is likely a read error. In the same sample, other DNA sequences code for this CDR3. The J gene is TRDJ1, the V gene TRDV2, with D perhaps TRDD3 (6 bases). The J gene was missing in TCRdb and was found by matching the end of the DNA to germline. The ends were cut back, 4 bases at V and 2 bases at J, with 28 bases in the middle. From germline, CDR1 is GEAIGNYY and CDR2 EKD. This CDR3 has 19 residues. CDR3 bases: TGTGCCTGTGAGCCCTTTATACTGGGAGATACGCCTGGGACCGATAAACTCATCTTT. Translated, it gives CACEPFILGDTPGTDKLIF.

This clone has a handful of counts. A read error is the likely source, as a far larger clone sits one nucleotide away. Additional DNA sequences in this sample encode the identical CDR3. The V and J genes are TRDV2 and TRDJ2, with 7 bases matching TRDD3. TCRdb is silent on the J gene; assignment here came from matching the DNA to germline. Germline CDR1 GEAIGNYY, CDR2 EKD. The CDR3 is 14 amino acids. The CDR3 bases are TGTGCTTGTGACACTTCGGGGAACTGGGGACAACTCTTCTTT. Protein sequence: CACDTSGNWGQLFF.

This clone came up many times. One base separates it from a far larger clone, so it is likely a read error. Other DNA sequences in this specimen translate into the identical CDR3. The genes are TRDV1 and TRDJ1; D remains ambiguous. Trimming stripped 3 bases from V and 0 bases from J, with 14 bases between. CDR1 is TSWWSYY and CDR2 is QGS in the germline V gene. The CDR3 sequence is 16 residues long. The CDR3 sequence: CALGETRAAYTDKLIF. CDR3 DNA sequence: TGTGCTCTTGGGGAGACAAGGGCCGCGTACACCGATAAACTCATCTTT.

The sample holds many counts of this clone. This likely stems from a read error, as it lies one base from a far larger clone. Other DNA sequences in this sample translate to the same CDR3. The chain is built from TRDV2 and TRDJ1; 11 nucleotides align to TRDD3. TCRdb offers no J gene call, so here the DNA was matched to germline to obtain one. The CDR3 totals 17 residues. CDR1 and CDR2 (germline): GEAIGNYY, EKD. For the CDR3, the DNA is TGTGCCTGTGACAGTTTACTGGGGGATATATCCACCGACAAACTCATCTTT. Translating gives CACDSLLGDISTDKLIF.

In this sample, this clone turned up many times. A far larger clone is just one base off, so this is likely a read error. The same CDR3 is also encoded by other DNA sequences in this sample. The CDR3 nucleotides are TGTGCCTGCGACATACTGGGGGATACAGCACAACTCTTCTTT. Translation: CACDILGDTAQLFF. The chain uses TRDV2 and TRDJ2, with 10 bases lining up with TRDD3. Germline-derived CDR1 and CDR2 are GEAIGNYY and EKD. The CDR3 totals 14 residues.